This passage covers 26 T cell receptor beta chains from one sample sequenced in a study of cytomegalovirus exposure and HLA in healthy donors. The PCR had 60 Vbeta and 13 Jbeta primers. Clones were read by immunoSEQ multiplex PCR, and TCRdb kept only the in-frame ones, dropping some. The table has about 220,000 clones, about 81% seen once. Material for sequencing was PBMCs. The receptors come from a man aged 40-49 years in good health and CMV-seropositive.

The CDR3 is CASSQETASGADTQYF. The CDR3 coding sequence is TGCGCCAGCAGCCAAGAGACCGCGTCAGGCGCAGATACGCAGTATTTT. The chain employs TRBV4-1 and TRBJ2-3; D is undetermined. This CDR3 contains 16 residues. Between the trimmed V and J ends, which lost 0 bases and 4 bases, there was a span of 14 bases. Germline loops: CDR1 MGHRA, CDR2 YSYEKL.

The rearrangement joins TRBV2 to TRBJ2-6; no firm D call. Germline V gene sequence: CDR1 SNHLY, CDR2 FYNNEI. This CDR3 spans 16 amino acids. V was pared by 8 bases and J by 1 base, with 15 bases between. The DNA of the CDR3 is TGTGCCAGCCACGCCCGCCGAGGATCTGGGGCCAACGTCCTGACTTTC. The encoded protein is CASHARRGSGANVLTF.

CDR3 coding DNA: TGTGCCAGCAGCTTGGGACAGGCCCTAATCTCCTACGAGCAGTACTTC. Protein product: CASSLGQALISYEQYF. The chain is built from TRBV5-6 and TRBJ2-7; possibly TRBD1 for D (6 bases). Trimming pared 0 bases from V and 0 bases from J, leaving 13 bases between. Looked up from germline, CDR1 is SGHDT and CDR2 is YYEEEE. The CDR3 extends over 16 amino acids. The full variable domain, rest sourced from reference TRBV5-6 and TRBJ2-7, is DAGVTQSPTHLIKTRGQQVTLRCSPKSGHDTVSWYQQALGQGPQFIFQYYEEEERQRGNFPDRFSGHQFPNYSSELNVNALLLGDSALYLCASSLGQALISYEQYFGPGTRLTVT.

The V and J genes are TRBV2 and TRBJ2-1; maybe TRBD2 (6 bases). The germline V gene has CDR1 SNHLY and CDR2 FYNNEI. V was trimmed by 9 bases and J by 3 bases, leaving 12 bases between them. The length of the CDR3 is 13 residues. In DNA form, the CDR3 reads TGTGCCAGAGTTCGGGGGAACTACAATGAGCAGTTCTTC. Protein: CARVRGNYNEQFF.

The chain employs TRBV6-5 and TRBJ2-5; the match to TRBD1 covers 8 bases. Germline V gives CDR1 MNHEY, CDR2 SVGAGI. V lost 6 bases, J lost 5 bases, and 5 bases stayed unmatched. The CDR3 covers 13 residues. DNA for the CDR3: TGTGCCAGCAGGCCAGGGGGCGGGGAGACCCAGTACTTC. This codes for CASRPGGGETQYF.

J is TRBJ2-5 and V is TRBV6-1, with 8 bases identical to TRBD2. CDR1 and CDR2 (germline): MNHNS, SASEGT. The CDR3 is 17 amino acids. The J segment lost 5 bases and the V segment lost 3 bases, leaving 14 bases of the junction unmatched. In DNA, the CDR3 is TGTGCCAGCAGTGAGGGAGAAGCGGGAGTGCTTGGTGAGACCCAGTACTTC. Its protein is CASSEGEAGVLGETQYF.

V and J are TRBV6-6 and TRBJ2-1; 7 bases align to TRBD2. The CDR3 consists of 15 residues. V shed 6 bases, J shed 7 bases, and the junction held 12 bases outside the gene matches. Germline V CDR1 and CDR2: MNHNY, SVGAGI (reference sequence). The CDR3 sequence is CASRQAGSRGNEQFF. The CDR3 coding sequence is TGTGCCAGCAGGCAAGCGGGATCCCGGGGGAATGAGCAGTTCTTC.

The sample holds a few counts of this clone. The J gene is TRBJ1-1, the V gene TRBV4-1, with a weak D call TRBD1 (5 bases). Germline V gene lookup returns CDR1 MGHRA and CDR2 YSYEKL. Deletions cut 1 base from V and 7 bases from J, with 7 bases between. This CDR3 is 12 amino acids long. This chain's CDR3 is CASSQGQLEAFF. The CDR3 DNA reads TGCGCCAGCAGCCAAGGACAGCTTGAAGCTTTCTTT.

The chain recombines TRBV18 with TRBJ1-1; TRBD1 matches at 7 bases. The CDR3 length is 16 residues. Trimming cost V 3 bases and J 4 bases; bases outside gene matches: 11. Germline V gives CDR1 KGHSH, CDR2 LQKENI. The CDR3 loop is CASSPPDRLGLTEAFF. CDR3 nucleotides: TGTGCCAGCTCACCCCCGGACAGGTTGGGCCTCACTGAAGCTTTCTTT.

CDR3 region: CAWSVPLDRFSGELFF. CDR3 bases: TGTGCCTGGAGTGTACCCCTCGACAGGTTTAGCGGGGAGCTGTTTTTT. The genes are TRBV30 and TRBJ2-2; possibly TRBD1 for D (6 bases). Trimming shortened V by 0 bases and J by 7 bases, and 18 bases separated the two germline ends. In germline, CDR1 is GTSNPN, CDR2 SVGIG (reference sequence). This CDR3 has 16 residues.

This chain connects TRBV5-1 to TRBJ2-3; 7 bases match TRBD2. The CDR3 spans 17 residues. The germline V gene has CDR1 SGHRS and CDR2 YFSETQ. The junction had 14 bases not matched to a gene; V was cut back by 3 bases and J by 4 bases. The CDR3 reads CASSSDGGGLSADTQYF. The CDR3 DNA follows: TGCGCCAGCAGCTCCGATGGGGGAGGGCTTTCAGCAGATACGCAGTATTTT.

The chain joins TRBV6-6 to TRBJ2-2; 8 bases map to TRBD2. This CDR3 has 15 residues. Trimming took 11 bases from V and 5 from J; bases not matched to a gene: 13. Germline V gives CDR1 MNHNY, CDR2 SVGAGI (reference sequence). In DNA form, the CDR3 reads TGTGCCGGCGCGTCAGCGGGAGCGGGAACCGGGGAGCTGTTTTTT. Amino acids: CAGASAGAGTGELFF.

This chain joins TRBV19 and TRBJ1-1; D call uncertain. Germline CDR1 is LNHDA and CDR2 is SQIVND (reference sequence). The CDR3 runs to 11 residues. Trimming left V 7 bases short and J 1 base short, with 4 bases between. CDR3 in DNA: TGTGCCAGTACAAAGAACACTGAAGCTTTCTTT. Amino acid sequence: CASTKNTEAFF.

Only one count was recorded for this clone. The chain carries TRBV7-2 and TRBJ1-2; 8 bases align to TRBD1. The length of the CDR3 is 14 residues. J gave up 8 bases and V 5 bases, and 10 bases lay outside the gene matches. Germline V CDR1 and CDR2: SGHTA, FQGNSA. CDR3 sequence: CASSPRQGLNGYTF. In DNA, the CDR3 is TGTGCCAGCAGCCCACGACAGGGGCTGAACGGCTACACCTTC.

As DNA, the CDR3 is TGCAGCGCATGGACCGGGGGGAACACTGAAGCTTTCTTT. As protein: CSAWTGGNTEAFF. The chain carries TRBV29-1 and TRBJ1-1; D may be TRBD1 (5 bases). This CDR3 is 13 amino acids long. Germline V gene data show CDR1 as SQVTM and CDR2 as ANQGSEA. Trimming left V 7 bases short and J 1 base short, with 13 bases between.

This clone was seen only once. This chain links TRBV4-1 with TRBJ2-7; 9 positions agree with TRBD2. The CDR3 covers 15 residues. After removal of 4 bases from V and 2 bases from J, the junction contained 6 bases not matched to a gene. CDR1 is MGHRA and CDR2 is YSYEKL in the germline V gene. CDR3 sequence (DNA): TGCGCCAGCAGCCTGACTAGCGGAGAAACCTACGAGCAGTACTTC. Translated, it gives CASSLTSGETYEQYF.

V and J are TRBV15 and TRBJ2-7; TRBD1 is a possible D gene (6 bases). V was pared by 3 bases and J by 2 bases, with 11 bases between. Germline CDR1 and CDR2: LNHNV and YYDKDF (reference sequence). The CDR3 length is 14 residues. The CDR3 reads CATSSSGHPYEQYF. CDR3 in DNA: TGTGCCACCAGCAGCTCGGGACACCCCTACGAGCAGTACTTC.

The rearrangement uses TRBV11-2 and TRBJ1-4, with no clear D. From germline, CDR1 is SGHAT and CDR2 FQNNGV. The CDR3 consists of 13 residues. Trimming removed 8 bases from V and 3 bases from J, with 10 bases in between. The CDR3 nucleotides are TGTGCCAGCGAGGATGAAGCTAATGAAAAACTGTTTTTT. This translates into CASEDEANEKLFF.

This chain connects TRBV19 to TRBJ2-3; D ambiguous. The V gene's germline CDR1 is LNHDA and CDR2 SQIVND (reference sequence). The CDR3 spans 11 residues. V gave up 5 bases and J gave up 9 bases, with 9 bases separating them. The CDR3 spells CASSASGTQYF. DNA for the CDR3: TGTGCCAGTAGTGCCTCAGGCACGCAGTATTTT. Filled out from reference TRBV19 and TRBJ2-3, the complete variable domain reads DGGITQSPKYLFRKEGQNVTLSCEQNLNHDAMYWYRQDPGQGLRLIYYSQIVNDFQKGDIAEGYSVSREKKESFPLTVTSAQKNPTAFYLCASSASGTQYFGPGTRLTVL.

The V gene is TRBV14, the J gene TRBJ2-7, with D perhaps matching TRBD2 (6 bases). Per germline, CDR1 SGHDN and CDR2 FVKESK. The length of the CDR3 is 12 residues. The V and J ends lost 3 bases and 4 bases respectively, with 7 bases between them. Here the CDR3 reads CASSHGGYEQYF. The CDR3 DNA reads TGTGCCAGCAGCCATGGGGGGTACGAGCAGTACTTC.

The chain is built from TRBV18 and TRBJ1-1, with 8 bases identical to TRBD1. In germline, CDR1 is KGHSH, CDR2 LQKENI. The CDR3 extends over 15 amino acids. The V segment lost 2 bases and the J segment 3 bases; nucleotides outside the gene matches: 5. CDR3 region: CASSPSTGVDTEAFF. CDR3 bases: TGTGCCAGCTCACCATCGACAGGGGTGGACACTGAAGCTTTCTTT.

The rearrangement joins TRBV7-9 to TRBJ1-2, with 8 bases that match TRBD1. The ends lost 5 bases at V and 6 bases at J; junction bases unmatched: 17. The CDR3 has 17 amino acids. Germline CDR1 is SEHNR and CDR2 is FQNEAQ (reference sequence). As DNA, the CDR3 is TGTGCCAGCAGCCAGGTGGACAGGGACCCGAAGGAAAATGGCTACACCTTC. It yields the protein CASSQVDRDPKENGYTF.

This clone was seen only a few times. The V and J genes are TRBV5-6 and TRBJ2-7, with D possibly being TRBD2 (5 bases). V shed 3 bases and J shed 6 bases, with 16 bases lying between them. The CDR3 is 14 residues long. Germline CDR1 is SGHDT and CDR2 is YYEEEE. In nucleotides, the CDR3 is TGTGCCAGCAGCTGGAATGGACTCCCCCCCGAGCAGTACGTC. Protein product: CASSWNGLPPEQYV.

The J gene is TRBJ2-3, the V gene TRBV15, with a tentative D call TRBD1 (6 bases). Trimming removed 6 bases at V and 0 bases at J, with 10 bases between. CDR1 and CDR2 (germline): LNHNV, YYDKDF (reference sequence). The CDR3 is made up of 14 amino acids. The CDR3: CATSSTGSTDTQYF. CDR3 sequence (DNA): TGTGCCACCAGTAGTACAGGGAGCACAGATACGCAGTATTTT.

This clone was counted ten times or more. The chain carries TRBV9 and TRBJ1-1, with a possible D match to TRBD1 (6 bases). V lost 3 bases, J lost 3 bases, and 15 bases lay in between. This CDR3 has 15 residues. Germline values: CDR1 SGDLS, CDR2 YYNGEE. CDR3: CASSAGGGLDTEAFF. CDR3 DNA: TGTGCCAGCAGCGCTGGGGGGGGCTTGGACACTGAAGCTTTCTTT.

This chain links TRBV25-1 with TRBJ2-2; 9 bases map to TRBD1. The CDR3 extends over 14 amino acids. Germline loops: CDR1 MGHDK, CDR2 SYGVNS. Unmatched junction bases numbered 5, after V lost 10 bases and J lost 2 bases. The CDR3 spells CATLGQGNTGELFF. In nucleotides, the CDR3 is TGTGCCACCCTGGGACAGGGTAACACCGGGGAGCTGTTTTTT.